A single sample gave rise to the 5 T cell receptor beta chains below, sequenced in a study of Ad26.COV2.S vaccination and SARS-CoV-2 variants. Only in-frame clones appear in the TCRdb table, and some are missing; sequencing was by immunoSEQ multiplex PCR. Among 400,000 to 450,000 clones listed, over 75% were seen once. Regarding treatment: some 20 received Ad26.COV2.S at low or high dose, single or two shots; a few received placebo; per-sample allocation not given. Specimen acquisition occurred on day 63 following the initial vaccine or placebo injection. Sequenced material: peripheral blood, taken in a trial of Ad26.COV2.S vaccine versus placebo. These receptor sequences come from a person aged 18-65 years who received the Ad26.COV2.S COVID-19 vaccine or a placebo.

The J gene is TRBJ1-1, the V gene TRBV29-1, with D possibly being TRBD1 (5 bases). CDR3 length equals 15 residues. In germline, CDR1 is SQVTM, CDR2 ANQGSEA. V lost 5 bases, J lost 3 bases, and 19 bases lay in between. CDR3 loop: CSVRPLLRGDTEAFF. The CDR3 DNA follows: TGCAGCGTTCGTCCCCTTTTGAGGGGTGACACTGAAGCTTTCTTT.

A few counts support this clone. The CDR3 loop is CASKPIDSPLHF. The CDR3 nucleotides read TGTGCCAGCAAACCGATTGATTCACCCCTCCACTTT. The chain employs TRBV2 and TRBJ1-6; D is undetermined. This CDR3 region has 12 residues. Germline assignment: CDR1 SNHLY and CDR2 FYNNEI. Deletions cut 7 bases from V and 8 bases from J, with 9 bases between.

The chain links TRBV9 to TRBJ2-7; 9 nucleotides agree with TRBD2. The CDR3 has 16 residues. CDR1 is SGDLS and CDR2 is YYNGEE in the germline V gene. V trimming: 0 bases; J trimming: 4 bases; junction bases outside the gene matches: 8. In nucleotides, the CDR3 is TGTGCCAGCAGCGTAGGAGTAGCGGGAGCAGGGTACGAGCAGTACTTC. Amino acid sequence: CASSVGVAGAGYEQYF.

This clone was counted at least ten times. The CDR3 sequence is CASSTSGLNNEQFF. For the CDR3, the DNA is TGTGCCAGTAGTACCAGCGGACTCAACAATGAGCAGTTCTTC. The chain links TRBV19 to TRBJ2-1; D possibly corresponds to TRBD2 (5 bases). Trimming cost V 4 bases and J 5 bases, with 12 bases left between them. Germline V CDR1 and CDR2: LNHDA, SQIVND (reference sequence). The CDR3 length is 14 residues. Looking up the rest from reference TRBV19 and TRBJ2-1 gives the full variable domain: DGGITQSPKYLFRKEGQNVTLSCEQNLNHDAMYWYRQDPGQGLRLIYYSQIVNDFQKGDIAEGYSVSREKKESFPLTVTSAQKNPTAFYLCASSTSGLNNEQFFGPGTRLTVL.

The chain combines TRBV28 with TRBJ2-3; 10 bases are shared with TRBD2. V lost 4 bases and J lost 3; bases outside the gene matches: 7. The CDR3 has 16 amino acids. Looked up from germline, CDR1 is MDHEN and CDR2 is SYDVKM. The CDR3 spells CASSWTSGRGTDTQYF. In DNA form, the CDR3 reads TGTGCCAGCAGTTGGACTAGCGGTCGAGGTACAGATACGCAGTATTTT.